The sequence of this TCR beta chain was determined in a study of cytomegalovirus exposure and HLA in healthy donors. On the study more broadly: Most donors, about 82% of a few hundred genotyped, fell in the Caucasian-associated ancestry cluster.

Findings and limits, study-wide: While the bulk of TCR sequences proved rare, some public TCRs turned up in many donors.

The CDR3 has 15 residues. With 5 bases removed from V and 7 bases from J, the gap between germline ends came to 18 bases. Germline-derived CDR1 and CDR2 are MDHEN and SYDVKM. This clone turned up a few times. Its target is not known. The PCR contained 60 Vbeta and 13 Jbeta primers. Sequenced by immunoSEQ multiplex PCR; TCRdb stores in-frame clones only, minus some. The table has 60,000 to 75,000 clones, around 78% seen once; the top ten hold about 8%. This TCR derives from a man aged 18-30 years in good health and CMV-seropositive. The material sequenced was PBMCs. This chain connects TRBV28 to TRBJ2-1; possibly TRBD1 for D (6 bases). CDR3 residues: CASSLLEGVRNEQFF. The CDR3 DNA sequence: TGTGCCAGCAGTCTTCTAGAGGGGGTGAGAAATGAGCAGTTCTTC.